This TCR beta chain was captured by sequencing in a study of blood T cells in healthy people across ages. A second PCR, run for roughly 7 to 11 cycles, used a sample-barcoded 5' primer plus a J-beta primer mix. TCRdb passed the 5' RACE reads through MiXCR, listing each CDR3 protein once. The profile shows about 1.1 million distinct CDR3 sequences, more than 30% of them singletons. Trimming cost V 6 bases and J 0 bases, with 10 bases left between them. Germline CDR1 is DFQATT and CDR2 is SNEGSKA (reference sequence). This CDR3 has 13 amino acids. At least 7 million PBMCs were isolated per sample. This sequence was found in a man younger than 30 in good health. The chain employs TRBV20-1 and TRBJ2-3, with D unclear. Sequenced input: blood. Here the CDR3 reads CSAVQQSTDTQYF. The CDR3 DNA sequence: TGCAGTGCAGTACAGCAAAGCACAGATACGCAGTATTTT.